Listed here is a single T cell receptor (beta chain). The library targeted TCRbeta and was prepared with unique molecular identifiers. MiXCR was run by TCRdb on the PCR reads, yielding one entry per CDR3 protein. The sample records hundreds of thousands of distinct CDR3 sequences, over 9.5% being singletons. Germline CDR1 is MGHRA and CDR2 is YSYEKL. J gave up 2 bases and V 7 bases, and 4 bases lay outside the gene matches. CDR3 length: 15 amino acids. The data were taken from a study of T-cell reconstitution after alpha-beta-depleted transplantation in children. This clonotype originated in a human donor who donated a stem cell graft to a child with acute myeloid leukemia. The material sequenced was PBMCs from the stem cell graft donor, taken from the stem cell graft. The rearrangement links TRBV4-1 to TRBJ2-1, with 11 nucleotides matching TRBD2. CDR3 protein: CASKTSGSTYNEQFF. The CDR3 nucleotides are TGCGCCAGCAAAACTAGCGGGAGCACCTACAATGAGCAGTTCTTC.